Shown below are 11 T cell receptor beta chains from a single sample sequenced in a study of neurological immune-mediated disorders. Each CDR3 protein is one row after TCRdb ran MiXCR on the 5' RACE reads. The table has approximately 82,000 distinct CDR3 sequences, 14% seen once. Sequenced sample: PBMCs. These receptors came from a woman aged 50 to 65 in good health.

Ten or more counts support this clonotype. The rearrangement uses TRBV5-5 and TRBJ1-1; perhaps TRBD1 as D (5 bases). The germline V gene has CDR1 SGHKS and CDR2 YYEKEE (reference sequence). CDR3 length: 13 residues. Trimming took 1 base from V and 6 from J, leaving 10 bases between them. Here the CDR3 reads CASSLMGESEAFF. The DNA for the CDR3 is TGTGCCAGCAGCTTGATGGGGGAATCTGAAGCTTTCTTT.

This clonotype was detected many times. The rearrangement uses TRBV27 and TRBJ2-5, with D possibly being TRBD2 (6 bases). The V gene lost 0 bases and the J gene lost 0 bases, with 8 bases spanning the gap. Germline loops: CDR1 MNHEY, CDR2 SMNVEV (reference sequence). CDR3 length: 15 amino acids. CDR3 DNA: TGTGCCAGCAGTTTATCTGGGGAGGACCAAGAGACCCAGTACTTC. As protein: CASSLSGEDQETQYF.

This clonotype was seen only a few times. The V gene is TRBV3-1, the J gene TRBJ1-4; maybe TRBD1 (5 bases). The CDR3 sequence is 14 residues long. Looked up from germline, CDR1 is LGHDT and CDR2 is YNNKEL (reference sequence). The germline V and J ends were trimmed by 3 bases and 8 bases, with 13 bases remaining between them. The CDR3 reads CASSQNWGDEKLFF. In nucleotides, the CDR3 is TGTGCCAGCAGCCAGAACTGGGGGGACGAAAAACTGTTTTTT.

This clonotype showed up many times. The rearrangement joins TRBV7-2 to TRBJ2-2, with D perhaps TRBD2 (6 bases). V was cut by 7 bases and J by 0 bases, with 15 bases left in between. Germline CDR1 is SGHTA and CDR2 is FQGNSA. CDR3 size: 16 residues. The CDR3 region has the DNA TGTGCCAGCAACGGAGGGCAGACTTCGAACACCGGGGAGCTGTTTTTT. This codes for CASNGGQTSNTGELFF.

About this clonotype: One junction end does not reproduce the germline sequence, and a read error may be involved. The CDR3 protein is CASSGDRGRDAYTEDFF. The DNA for the CDR3 is TGTGCCAGCAGCGGCGACAGGGGCCGGGATGCTTACACTGAAGATTTCTTT. The chain has TRBV5-6 and TRBJ1-1; the match to TRBD1 covers 8 bases. Germline values: CDR1 SGHDT, CDR2 YYEEEE. The CDR3 covers 17 residues.

Details on this clonotype: A clone one base away is much larger, so this may be a read error. The gene calls are TRBV7-2 and TRBJ1-2; tentative D call: TRBD1 (5 bases). Between the trimmed V and J ends, which lost 5 bases and 8 bases, there was a span of 18 bases. The CDR3 length is 14 residues. CDR1 and CDR2 (germline): SGHTA, FQGNSA. The CDR3 DNA is TGTGCCAGCAGCCACCGGCTAGGGGTGCGAGGCTACACCTTC. It codes for CASSHRLGVRGYTF.

This clonotype was detected many times. The V call is TRBV20-1, the J call TRBJ2-4; TRBD1 aligns across 7 bases. Germline V gene sequence: CDR1 DFQATT, CDR2 SNEGSKA (reference sequence). CDR3 length: 15 amino acids. J lost 3 bases, V lost 3 bases, and 8 bases had no gene match. In DNA form, the CDR3 reads TGCAGTGCTAGCGGCTTCCGGGACAGCAAAAACATTCAGTACTTC. It yields the protein CSASGFRDSKNIQYF.

The table lists this clonotype with many counts. The rearrangement uses TRBV2 and TRBJ1-6; D is uncertain. The germline CDR1 and CDR2 sequences are SNHLY and FYNNEI. V lost 2 bases to trimming and J lost 10 bases, with 6 bases between them. CDR3 length: 12 residues. CDR3 DNA: TGTGCCAGCAGTGAATCTGAGTCACCCCTCCACTTT. Translation gives CASSESESPLHF.

This clonotype was seen only a few times. The V call is TRBV11-1, the J call TRBJ2-1; D gene unclear. Germline V gene lookup returns CDR1 SGHAT and CDR2 FQDESV (reference sequence). The CDR3 covers 15 residues. Trimming pared 5 bases from V and 0 bases from J, leaving 11 bases between. In DNA form, the CDR3 reads TGTGCCAGCAGCCCCCGGGCGAACTCCTACAATGAGCAGTTCTTC. Its protein product is CASSPRANSYNEQFF.

This clonotype was seen repeatedly, ten times or more. The chain couples TRBV27 to TRBJ2-2; D remains ambiguous. V shed 2 bases and J shed 7 bases, with 5 bases lying between them. The CDR3 runs 12 residues. Germline CDR1 is MNHEY and CDR2 is SMNVEV (reference sequence). The CDR3 loop is CASSLIGGELFF. DNA for the CDR3: TGTGCCAGCAGTTTAATCGGCGGGGAGCTGTTTTTT.

Concerning this clonotype: A much larger clonotype is one base distant, so this may be a read error. The rearrangement joins TRBV5-1 to TRBJ2-7; D may be TRBD2 (5 bases). The CDR3 covers 12 residues. V was cut by 5 bases and J by 0 bases, with 6 bases left in between. The germline V gene encodes CDR1 SGHRS and CDR2 YFSETQ. The CDR3 sequence is CASRGSSYEQYF. CDR3 nucleotide sequence: TGCGCCAGCAGAGGGAGCTCCTACGAGCAGTACTTC.